A selection of T cell receptor beta chains follows, all from one sample in a study of identical twins. TCRdb reprocessed the 5' RACE reads with MiXCR, giving one entry per CDR3 protein. This table holds more than 400,000 distinct CDR3 sequences, roughly 15% found once. The data also belong to a second study, concerning yellow fever vaccine responses in identical twins.

Sequenced sample: CD4+ T cells sorted from blood. These receptors came from a woman between 18 and 29 years old in good health. CDR3s include the opening cysteine and the closing phenylalanine or tryptophan. A D gene is named only where the DNA matches it firmly. Where a row states a size, it is once, few, many or the class of an expanded clone; other rows omit it.

clone_size	d_call	j_call	v_call	cdr3_aa	cdr3_nt
few	-	TRBJ2-7	TRBV27	CASSLTWTVGTYEQYF	TGTGCCAGCAGTTTAACCTGGACAGTGGGGACCTACGAGCAGTACTTC
few	TRBD1	TRBJ2-2	TRBV4-1	CATSKQGDGELFF	TGCGCCACCTCTAAACAGGGGGACGGGGAGCTGTTTTTT
few	TRBD2	TRBJ2-1	TRBV12-3/TRBV12-4	CATRTSGRNEQFF	TGTGCCACCAGGACTAGCGGACGCAATGAGCAGTTCTTC
-	-	TRBJ2-3	TRBV11-3	CASSDSGSLTDTQYF	TGTGCCAGCAGTGATAGTGGGAGTCTCACAGATACGCAGTATTTT
few	-	TRBJ2-1	TRBV29-1	CSARDLSNYNEQFF	TGCAGCGCCCGGGACCTTTCTAACTACAATGAGCAGTTCTTC
-	-	TRBJ2-3	TRBV4-1	CASSGRQSSTDTQYF	TGCGCCAGCAGCGGGCGGCAATCTAGCACAGATACGCAGTATTTT
few	-	TRBJ1-5	TRBV27	CASSSPHQPQHF	TGTGCCAGCAGTTCCCCCCATCAGCCCCAGCATTTT
few	-	TRBJ2-1	TRBV12-3/TRBV12-4	CASSFQDSSYNEQFF	TGTGCCAGCAGTTTCCAGGATAGCTCCTACAATGAGCAGTTCTTC
-	-	TRBJ2-1	TRBV3-1	CASSQAPGGNNEQFF	TGTGCCAGCAGCCAAGCTCCCGGAGGTAACAATGAGCAGTTCTTC
-	-	TRBJ2-4	TRBV10-2	CASNSGTSENIQYF	TGCGCCAGCAATTCCGGGACAAGTGAAAACATTCAGTACTTC
-	TRBD2	TRBJ2-1	TRBV24-1	CATSDPSGKSYNEQFF	TGTGCCACCAGTGACCCTAGCGGGAAGTCCTACAATGAGCAGTTCTTC
-	-	TRBJ2-3	TRBV5-1	CASSFGQRGTDTQYF	TGCGCCAGCAGCTTTGGACAGAGAGGCACAGATACGCAGTATTTT
many	TRBD2	TRBJ2-2	TRBV29-1	CSVGTSGGTGELFF	TGCAGCGTAGGGACTAGCGGTGGGACCGGGGAGCTGTTTTTT
few	-	TRBJ2-1	TRBV7-6	CASSPHGAWYNEQFF	TGTGCCAGCAGCCCTCACGGGGCATGGTACAATGAGCAGTTCTTC
-	TRBD2	TRBJ2-5	TRBV7-7	CASSLAGTSGRETQYF	TGTGCCAGCAGCTTAGCCGGGACTAGCGGGCGAGAGACCCAGTACTTC
-	-	TRBJ2-5	TRBV25-1	CASSWGPQETQYF	TGTGCCAGCAGTTGGGGTCCCCAAGAGACCCAGTACTTC
-	TRBD1	TRBJ1-5	TRBV28	CASSTDRGRISQPQHF	TGTGCCAGCAGTACGGACAGGGGGCGCATCAGTCAGCCCCAGCATTTT
few	TRBD2	TRBJ2-1	TRBV7-2	CASSLYSGGYNEQFF	TGTGCCAGCAGCCTCTATAGCGGGGGGTACAATGAGCAGTTCTTC
-	TRBD1	TRBJ1-2	TRBV20-1	CSATGQGHRALPGYTF	TGCAGTGCTACAGGACAGGGTCACCGGGCCCTACCTGGCTACACCTTC
-	-	TRBJ2-7	TRBV15	CATSRDWNTGYEQYF	TGTGCCACCAGCAGAGACTGGAACACTGGATACGAGCAGTACTTC
few	-	TRBJ1-1	TRBV20-1	CSARDGQKNTEAFF	TGCAGTGCTAGAGACGGACAGAAGAACACTGAAGCTTTCTTT
-	-	TRBJ1-2	TRBV5-1	CASSSWMGTLNYGYTF	TGCGCCAGCAGCTCGTGGATGGGGACCCTTAACTATGGCTACACCTTC
many	-	TRBJ2-1	TRBV7-2	CASSLVPGEQFF	TGTGCCAGCAGCTTAGTCCCTGGTGAGCAGTTCTTC
-	-	TRBJ2-5	TRBV7-2	CASSTHPPTIGETQYF	TGTGCCAGCAGCACCCACCCCCCTACTATCGGGGAGACCCAGTACTTC
-	TRBD2	TRBJ2-2	TRBV5-1	CASSSRIRGSGGPNTGELFF	TGCGCCAGCAGCTCACGCATTCGGGGGAGCGGGGGGCCGAACACCGGGGAGCTGTTTTTT
-	-	TRBJ1-1	TRBV4-1	CASSQETNTEAFF	TGCGCCAGCAGCCAAGAGACGAACACTGAAGCTTTCTTT
many	TRBD2	TRBJ2-3	TRBV24-1	CATSDRLAGAGGDTQYF	TGTGCCACCAGTGATCGTCTAGCGGGAGCCGGAGGAGATACGCAGTATTTT
-	TRBD1	TRBJ2-1	TRBV7-9	CASSSGRDRPYNEQFF	TGTGCCAGCAGCTCCGGACGGGACAGGCCGTACAATGAGCAGTTCTTC
many	TRBD1	TRBJ2-5	TRBV18	CASSPRGETQYF	TGTGCCAGCAGCCCCAGGGGGGAGACCCAGTACTTC
few	-	TRBJ2-7	TRBV5-5	CASRGTGQFEYEQYF	TGTGCCAGCAGAGGGACGGGGCAGTTCGAGTACGAGCAGTACTTC
many	TRBD2	TRBJ2-1	TRBV20-1	CSAGEGLFYNEQFF	TGCAGTGCCGGGGAGGGCCTCTTTTACAATGAGCAGTTCTTC
-	TRBD2	TRBJ2-7	TRBV27	CASSWGASGNEQYF	TGTGCCAGCAGTTGGGGGGCTAGCGGGAACGAGCAGTACTTC
few	TRBD2	TRBJ2-1	TRBV12-3/TRBV12-4	CASSPRTSGSGVNQFF	TGTGCCAGCAGTCCCCGAACTAGCGGGAGCGGGGTGAATCAGTTCTTC
few	TRBD2	TRBJ2-5	TRBV20-1	CSARLGGPETQYF	TGCAGTGCTAGATTGGGAGGGCCAGAGACCCAGTACTTC
once	-	TRBJ2-7	TRBV6-5	CASSYSRTAYEQYF	TGTGCCAGCAGTTACTCACGTACGGCCTACGAGCAGTACTTC
-	-	TRBJ1-3	TRBV12-3/TRBV12-4	CASRSRGGRDTIYF	TGTGCCAGCAGATCCCGGGGGGGTAGGGACACCATATATTTT
few	TRBD1	TRBJ2-4	TRBV28	CASSFGDRLAKNIQYF	TGTGCCAGCAGTTTTGGGGACAGATTAGCCAAAAACATTCAGTACTTC